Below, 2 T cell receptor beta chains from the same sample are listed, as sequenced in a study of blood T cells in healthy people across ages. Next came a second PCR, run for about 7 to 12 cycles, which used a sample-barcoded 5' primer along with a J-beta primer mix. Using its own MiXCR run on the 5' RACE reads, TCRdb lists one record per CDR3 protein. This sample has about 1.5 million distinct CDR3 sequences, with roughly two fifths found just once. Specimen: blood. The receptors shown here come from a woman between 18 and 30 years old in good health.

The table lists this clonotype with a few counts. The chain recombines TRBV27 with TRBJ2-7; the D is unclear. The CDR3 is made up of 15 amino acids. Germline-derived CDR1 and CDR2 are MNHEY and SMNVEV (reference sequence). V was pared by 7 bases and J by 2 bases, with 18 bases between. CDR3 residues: CASTLRGGGPYEQYF. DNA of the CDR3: TGTGCCAGCACTCTGAGAGGTGGCGGTCCCTACGAGCAGTACTTC.

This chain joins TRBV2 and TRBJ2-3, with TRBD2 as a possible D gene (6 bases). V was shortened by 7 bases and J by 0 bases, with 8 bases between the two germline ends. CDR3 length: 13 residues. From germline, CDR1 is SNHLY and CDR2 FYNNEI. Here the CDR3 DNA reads TGTGCCAGCAAACGGGGGAGCACAGATACGCAGTATTTT. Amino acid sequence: CASKRGSTDTQYF.